This record concerns one TCR beta chain sequence. Per the germline V gene, CDR1 is MNHEY and CDR2 is SVGAGI. The CDR3 covers 15 residues. V trimming: 6 bases; J trimming: 3 bases; junction bases outside the gene matches: 11. This specimen belongs to a study of blood T cell repertoires in COVID-19. Turning to the study itself: Samples of COVID-19 (acute and convalescent) were obtained from the United States, Italy and Spain.

Original processing notes: Reference gene primer amplification in the assay estimated nucleated cell counts. The assay was immunoSEQ multiplex PCR, and TCRdb's table has in-frame clones only and misses some. Clone size and the V and J calls come from that table; the DNA yielded D and trimming. Found here are 130,000 to 150,000 clones, 80% to 85% of them singletons; the top ten hold roughly 8%. The TCR originated in a human donor in a cohort sampled during active COVID-19. V gene TRBV6-5 combines with J gene TRBJ2-7, with 7 bases identical to TRBD1. The specimen was peripheral blood. CDR3 DNA: TGTGCCAGCAGGTCACTTTGGGACAGCCTCTACGAGCAGTACTTC. Its translation: CASRSLWDSLYEQYF.